The clone carrying this T cell receptor (beta chain) was picked up a small number of times. The sample comes from a study of blood T cell repertoires in COVID-19. Across the whole study: Donors in the United States, Italy and Spain gave samples during acute or convalescent COVID-19. Sources were T cells, B-cell-depleted T cells, or PBMCs; the material itself was cDNA or gDNA.

Sequencing used immunoSEQ multiplex PCR; TCRdb keeps in-frame clones, though not all of them. Among over 90,000 clones listed, over 70% were seen once. After removal of 2 bases from V and 9 bases from J, the junction contained 21 bases not matched to a gene. CDR1 is LNHDA, CDR2 SQIVND, per germline (reference sequence). The CDR3 runs to 19 residues. The chain recombines TRBV19 with TRBJ2-5; TRBD2 matches 10 bases. The sequenced sample was peripheral blood. The sequence came from a man in his fifties or sixties with acute or convalescent COVID-19. The CDR3 sequence: CASSIRASGRLSEERAQYF. The CDR3 nucleotides read TGTGCCAGTAGTATAAGGGCTAGCGGGAGACTCTCGGAAGAGAGGGCCCAGTACTTC.